This TCR beta chain was captured in a study of TIL therapy for anti-PD-1-resistant metastatic lung cancer. At the level of the study: Half of patients were current or former smokers. By whole-exome sequencing, median non-synonymous tumor mutation burden was less than 1.8 mutations per megabase.

Specified time point: pre-treatment sample, taken before nivolumab and TIL therapy. This was the immunoSEQ v3 assay. The method was immunoSEQ multiplex PCR; TCRdb's version includes in-frame clones alone and lacks a portion of them. Among about 52,000 clones listed, approximately 79% were seen once. Whole-study findings and limits: The baseline peripheral repertoire was partially replaced by infused TIL clonotypes that later decayed.

Looked up from germline, CDR1 is SGHRS and CDR2 is YFSETQ. The CDR3 contains 15 residues. Trimming left V 0 bases short and J 1 base short, with 8 bases between. Points on this clone: Its target is not known.

The sample here was blood, taken at baseline. This chain connects TRBV5-1 to TRBJ2-4; D remains unclear. This receptor was obtained from a woman between 30 and 80 years old with non-small cell lung cancer. As DNA, the CDR3 is TGCGCCAGCAGCTTGGGTGTAGGTGCCAAAAACATTCAGTACTTC. Translating gives CASSLGVGAKNIQYF. The variable domain in full, with the rest retrieved from reference TRBV5-1 and TRBJ2-4, is KAGVTQTPRYLIKTRGQQVTLSCSPISGHRSVSWYQQTPGQGLQFLFEYFSETQRNKGNFPGRFSGRQFSNSRSEMNVSTLELGDSALYLCASSLGVGAKNIQYFGAGTRLSVL.